The present T cell receptor (beta chain) was sequenced within a study of CD8 T cells in ankylosing spondylitis. Study results and limitations: Certain motif variants had earlier appeared in reactive arthritis synovial fluid and blood. Reportedly, matched ankylosing spondylitis synovial fluid was significantly enriched for disease-linked clones. What appeared characteristic of ankylosing spondylitis blood was a TCR beta motif of several highly homologous variants.

TCRdb fed the 5' RACE reads into MiXCR, producing one record per CDR3 protein. Of some 700,000 distinct CDR3 sequences listed, around 20% are singletons. On this clonotype itself: Its antigen is as yet unknown.

The specimen sequenced was blood, either unsorted or a sorted T cell fraction (not recorded which). This TCR was recovered from a male donor with ankylosing spondylitis.

The CDR3 DNA reads TGTGCCAGCAGCAAAGCCGGGACACAGACCTACGAGCAGTACTTC. Its translation: CASSKAGTQTYEQYF. The chain has TRBV21-1 and TRBJ2-7; the table's D gene call, TRBD1, was not cross checked with the DNA. TRBV21-1 is labeled a pseudogene. This CDR3 has 15 amino acids.